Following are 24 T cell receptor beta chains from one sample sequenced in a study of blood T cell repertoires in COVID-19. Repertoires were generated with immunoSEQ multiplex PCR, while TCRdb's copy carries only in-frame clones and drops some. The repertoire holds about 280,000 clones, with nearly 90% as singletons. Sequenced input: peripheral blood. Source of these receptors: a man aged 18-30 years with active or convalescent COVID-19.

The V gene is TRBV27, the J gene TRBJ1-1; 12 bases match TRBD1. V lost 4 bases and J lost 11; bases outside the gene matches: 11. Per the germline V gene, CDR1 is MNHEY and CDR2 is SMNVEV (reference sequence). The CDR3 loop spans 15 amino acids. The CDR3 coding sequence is TGTGCCAGCAGTTACTCCGGGACAGGGGGCGCGGGCGCTTTCTTT. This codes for CASSYSGTGGAGAFF.

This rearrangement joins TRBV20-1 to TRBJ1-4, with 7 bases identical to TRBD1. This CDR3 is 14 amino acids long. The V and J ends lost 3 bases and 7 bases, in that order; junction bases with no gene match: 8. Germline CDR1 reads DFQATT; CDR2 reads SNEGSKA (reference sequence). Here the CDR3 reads CSASPAGGSEKLFF. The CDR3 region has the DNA TGCAGTGCTAGTCCTGCAGGGGGGAGTGAAAAACTGTTTTTT.

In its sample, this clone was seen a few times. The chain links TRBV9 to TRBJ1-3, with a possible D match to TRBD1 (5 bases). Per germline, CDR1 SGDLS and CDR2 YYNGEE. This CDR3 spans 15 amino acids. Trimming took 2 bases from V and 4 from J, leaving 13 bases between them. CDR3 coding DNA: TGTGCCAGCAGCGTTGGAGGGGTTCTCGGAAACACCATATATTTT. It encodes CASSVGGVLGNTIYF.

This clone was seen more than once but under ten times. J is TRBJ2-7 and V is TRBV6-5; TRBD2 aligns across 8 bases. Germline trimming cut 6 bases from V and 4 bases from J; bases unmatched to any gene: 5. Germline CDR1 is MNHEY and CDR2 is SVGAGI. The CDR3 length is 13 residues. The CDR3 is CASRGAGGYEQYF. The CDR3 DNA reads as TGTGCCAGCAGAGGGGCGGGAGGATACGAGCAGTACTTC.

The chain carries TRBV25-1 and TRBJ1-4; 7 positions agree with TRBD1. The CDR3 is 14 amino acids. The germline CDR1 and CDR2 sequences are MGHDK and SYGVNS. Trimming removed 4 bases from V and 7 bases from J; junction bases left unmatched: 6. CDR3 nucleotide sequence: TGTGCCAGCAGTGTAGGGGGCCGTTTTGAAAAACTGTTTTTT. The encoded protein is CASSVGGRFEKLFF.

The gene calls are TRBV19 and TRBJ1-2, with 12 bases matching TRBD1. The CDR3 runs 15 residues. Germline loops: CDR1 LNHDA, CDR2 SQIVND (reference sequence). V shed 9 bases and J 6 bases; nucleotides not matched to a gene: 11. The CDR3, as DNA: TGTGCCAGCCACCAAGAGGGACAGGGGGCCAATGGCTACACCTTC. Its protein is CASHQEGQGANGYTF.

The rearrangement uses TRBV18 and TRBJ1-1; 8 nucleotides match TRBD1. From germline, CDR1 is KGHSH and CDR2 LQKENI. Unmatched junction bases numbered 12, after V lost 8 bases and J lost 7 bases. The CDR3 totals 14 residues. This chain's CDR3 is CASLDRQGAGEAFF. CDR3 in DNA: TGTGCCAGCCTAGATCGGCAGGGGGCAGGTGAAGCTTTCTTT. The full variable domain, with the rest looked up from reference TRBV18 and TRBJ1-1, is NAGVMQNPRHLVRRRGQEARLRCSPMKGHSHVYWYRQLPEEGLKFMVYLQKENIIDESGMPKERFSAEFPKEGPSILRIQQVVRGDSAAYFCASLDRQGAGEAFFGQGTRLTVV.

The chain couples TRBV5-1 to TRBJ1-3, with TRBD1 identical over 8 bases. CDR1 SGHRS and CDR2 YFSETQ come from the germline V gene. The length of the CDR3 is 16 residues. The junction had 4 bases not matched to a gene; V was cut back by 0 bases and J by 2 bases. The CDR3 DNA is TGCGCCAGCAGCTTGGGACAGGGGACTCCTGGAAACACCATATATTTT. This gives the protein CASSLGQGTPGNTIYF.

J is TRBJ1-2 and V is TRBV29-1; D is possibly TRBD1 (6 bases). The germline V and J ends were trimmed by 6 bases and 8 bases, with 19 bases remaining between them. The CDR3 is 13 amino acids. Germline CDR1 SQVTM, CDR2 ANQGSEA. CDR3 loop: CSVATRQDRGYTF. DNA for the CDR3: TGCAGCGTCGCCACCCGACAGGACAGAGGCTACACCTTC.

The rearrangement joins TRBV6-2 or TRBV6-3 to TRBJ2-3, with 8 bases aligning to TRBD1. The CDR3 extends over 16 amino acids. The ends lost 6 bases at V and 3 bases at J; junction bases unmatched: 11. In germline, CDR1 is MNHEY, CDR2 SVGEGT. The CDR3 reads CASSFNPRGPTDTQYF. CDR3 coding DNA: TGTGCCAGCAGCTTTAACCCCAGGGGGCCGACAGATACGCAGTATTTT.

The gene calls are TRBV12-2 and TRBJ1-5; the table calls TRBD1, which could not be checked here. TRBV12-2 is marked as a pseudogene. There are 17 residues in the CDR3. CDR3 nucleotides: TGTGCAAGTCAGTGGGTGGGGCAGTCTGCTTGCAATCAGCCCCAGCATTTT. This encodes CASQWVGQSACNQPQHF.

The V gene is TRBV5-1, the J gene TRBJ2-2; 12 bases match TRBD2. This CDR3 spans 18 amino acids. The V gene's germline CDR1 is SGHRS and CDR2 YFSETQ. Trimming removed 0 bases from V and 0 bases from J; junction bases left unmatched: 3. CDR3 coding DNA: TGCGCCAGCAGCTTGGGGACTAGCGGGGACCCGAACACCGGGGAGCTGTTTTTT. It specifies CASSLGTSGDPNTGELFF.

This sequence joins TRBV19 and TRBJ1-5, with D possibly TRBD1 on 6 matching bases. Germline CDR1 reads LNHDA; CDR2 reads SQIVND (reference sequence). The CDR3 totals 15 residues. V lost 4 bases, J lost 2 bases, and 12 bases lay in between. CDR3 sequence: CASSRQDRRNQPQHF. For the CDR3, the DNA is TGTGCCAGTAGTAGACAGGATAGACGCAATCAGCCCCAGCATTTT.

Written as DNA, the CDR3 is TGCGCCAGCAGCCAAGACTATACAGGGGGCTACGAGCAGTACTTC. Its translation: CASSQDYTGGYEQYF. This chain joins TRBV4-1 and TRBJ2-7; 8 bases fit TRBD1. Germline V gives CDR1 MGHRA, CDR2 YSYEKL. The CDR3 runs 15 residues. Trimming took 0 bases from V and 3 from J; bases not matched to a gene: 4.

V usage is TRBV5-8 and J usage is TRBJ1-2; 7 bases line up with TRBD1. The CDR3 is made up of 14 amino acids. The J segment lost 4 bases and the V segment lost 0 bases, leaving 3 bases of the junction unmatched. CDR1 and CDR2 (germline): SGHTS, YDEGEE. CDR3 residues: CASSLDDRAYGYTF. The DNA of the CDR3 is TGTGCCAGCAGCTTGGACGACAGGGCCTATGGCTACACCTTC.

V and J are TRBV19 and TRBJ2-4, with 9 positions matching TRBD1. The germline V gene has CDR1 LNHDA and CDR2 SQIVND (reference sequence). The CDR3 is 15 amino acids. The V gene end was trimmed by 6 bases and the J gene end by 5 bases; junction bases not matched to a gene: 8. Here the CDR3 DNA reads TGTGCCAGTAGCAGGACAGGGGACAGTGAAAACATTCAGTACTTC. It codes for CASSRTGDSENIQYF. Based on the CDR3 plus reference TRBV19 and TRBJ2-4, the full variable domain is DGGITQSPKYLFRKEGQNVTLSCEQNLNHDAMYWYRQDPGQGLRLIYYSQIVNDFQKGDIAEGYSVSREKKESFPLTVTSAQKNPTAFYLCASSRTGDSENIQYFGAGTRLSVL.

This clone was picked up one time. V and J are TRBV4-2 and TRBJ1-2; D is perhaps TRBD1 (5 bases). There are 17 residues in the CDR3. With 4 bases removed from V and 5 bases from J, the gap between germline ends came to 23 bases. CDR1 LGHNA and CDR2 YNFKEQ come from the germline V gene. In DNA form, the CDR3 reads TGTGCCAGCAGCCCGTCTGGGGGGGGTTTGGATCGATATGGCTACACCTTC. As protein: CASSPSGGGLDRYGYTF.

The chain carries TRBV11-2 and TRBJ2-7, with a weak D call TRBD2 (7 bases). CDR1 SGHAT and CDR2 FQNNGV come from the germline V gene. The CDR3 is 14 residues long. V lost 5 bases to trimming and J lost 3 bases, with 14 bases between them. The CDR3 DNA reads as TGTGCCAGCAGCACAGGGAGGGGCAGCTACGAGCAGTACTTC. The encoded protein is CASSTGRGSYEQYF. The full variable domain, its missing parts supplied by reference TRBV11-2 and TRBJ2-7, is EAGVAQSPRYKIIEKRQSVAFWCNPISGHATLYWYQQILGQGPKLLIQFQNNGVVDDSQLPKDRFSAERLKGVDSTLKIQPAKLEDSAVYLCASSTGRGSYEQYFGPGTRLTVT.

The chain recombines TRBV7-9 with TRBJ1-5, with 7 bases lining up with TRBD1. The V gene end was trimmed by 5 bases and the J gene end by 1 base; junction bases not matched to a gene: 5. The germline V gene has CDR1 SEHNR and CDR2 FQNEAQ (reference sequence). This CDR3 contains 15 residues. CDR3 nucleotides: TGTGCCAGCAGCCCACAGGGGTCGAGCAATCAGCCCCAGCATTTT. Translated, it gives CASSPQGSSNQPQHF.

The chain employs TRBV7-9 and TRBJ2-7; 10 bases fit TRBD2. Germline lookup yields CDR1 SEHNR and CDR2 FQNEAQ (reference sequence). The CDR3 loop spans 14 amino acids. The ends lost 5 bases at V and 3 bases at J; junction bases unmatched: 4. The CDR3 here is CASSKSGGDYEQYF. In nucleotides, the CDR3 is TGTGCCAGCAGCAAGAGCGGGGGGGACTACGAGCAGTACTTC.

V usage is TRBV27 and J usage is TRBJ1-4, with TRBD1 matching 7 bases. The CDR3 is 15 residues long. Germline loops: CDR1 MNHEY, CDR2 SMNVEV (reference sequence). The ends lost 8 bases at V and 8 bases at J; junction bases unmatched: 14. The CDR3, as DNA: TGTGCCAGCGGATATGCCCCCAGGGGGGAGGAAAAACTGTTTTTT. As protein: CASGYAPRGEEKLFF.

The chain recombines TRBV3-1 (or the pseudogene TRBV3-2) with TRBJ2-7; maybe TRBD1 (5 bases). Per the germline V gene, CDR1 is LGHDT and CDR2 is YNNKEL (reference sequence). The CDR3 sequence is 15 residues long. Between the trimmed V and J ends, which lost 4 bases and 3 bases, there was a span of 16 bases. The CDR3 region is CASSPLKIGVYEQYF. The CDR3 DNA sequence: TGTGCCAGCAGCCCCCTAAAGATAGGGGTCTACGAGCAGTACTTC.

Written as DNA, the CDR3 is TGTGCCACCACTCAACCTGACAGGGCGTACACTGAAGCTTTCTTT. It encodes CATTQPDRAYTEAFF. The V and J genes are TRBV6-5 and TRBJ1-1, with TRBD1 matching 7 bases. The CDR3 has 15 residues. J gave up 3 bases and V 10 bases, and 14 bases lay outside the gene matches. Per germline, CDR1 MNHEY and CDR2 SVGAGI.

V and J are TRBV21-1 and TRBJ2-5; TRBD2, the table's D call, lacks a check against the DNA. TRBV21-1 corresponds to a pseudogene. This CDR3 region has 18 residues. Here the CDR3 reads CASSKPPWRGKLQETQYF. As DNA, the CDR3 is TGTGCCAGCAGCAAACCACCTTGGCGGGGGAAACTCCAAGAGACCCAGTACTTC.